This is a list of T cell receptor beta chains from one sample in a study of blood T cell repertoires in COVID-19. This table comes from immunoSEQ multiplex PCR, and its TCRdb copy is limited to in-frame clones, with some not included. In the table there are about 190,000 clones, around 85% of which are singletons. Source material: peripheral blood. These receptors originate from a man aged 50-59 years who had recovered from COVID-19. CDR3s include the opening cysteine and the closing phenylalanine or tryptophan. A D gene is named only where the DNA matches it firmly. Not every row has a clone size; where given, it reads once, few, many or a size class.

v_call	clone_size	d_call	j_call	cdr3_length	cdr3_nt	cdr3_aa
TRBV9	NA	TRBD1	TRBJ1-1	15	TGTGCCAGCAGTTTTACAGGGGGCGTCGGCACTGAAGCTTTCTTT	CASSFTGGVGTEAFF
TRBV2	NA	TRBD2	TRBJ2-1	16	TGTGCCAGCAGCGGTACTAGCGGGAGCGCCTACAATGAGCAGTTCTTC	CASSGTSGSAYNEQFF
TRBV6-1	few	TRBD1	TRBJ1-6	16	TGTGCCAGCAGCGAAAAGTCCGGGACAGTTAATTCACCCCTCCACTTT	CASSEKSGTVNSPLHF
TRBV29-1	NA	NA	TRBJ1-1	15	TGCAGCGTACCGAATTACAAGTTGATGAACACTGAAGCTTTCTTT	CSVPNYKLMNTEAFF
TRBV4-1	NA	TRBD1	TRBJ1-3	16	TGCGCCAGCAGCCAAGGGTTACAGGGGGCTGGAAACACCATATATTTT	CASSQGLQGAGNTIYF
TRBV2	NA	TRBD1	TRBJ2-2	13	TGTGCCAGCCACAGGGGTTTAACCGGGGAGCTGTTTTTT	CASHRGLTGELFF
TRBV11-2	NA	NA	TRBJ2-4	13	TGTGCCAGCAGCTCGACTACTCGCCCAATTCAGTACTTC	CASSSTTRPIQYF
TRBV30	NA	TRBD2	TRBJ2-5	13	TGTGCCTCGAATCCGGGACTAGCGGAGACCCAGTACTTC	CASNPGLAETQYF
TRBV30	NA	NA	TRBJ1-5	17	TGTGCCTGGGCATCAGGGGTGTGGGGTTATAGCAATCAGCCCCAGCATTTT	CAWASGVWGYSNQPQHF
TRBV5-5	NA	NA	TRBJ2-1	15	TGTGCCAGCAGCTTTTGGGAGAGCTCCTACAATGAGCAGTTCTTC	CASSFWESSYNEQFF
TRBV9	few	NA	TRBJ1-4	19	TGTGCCAGCAGCCCCTATGCGGGTCTTAGGGTTCCAACTAATGAAAAACTGTTTTTT	CASSPYAGLRVPTNEKLFF
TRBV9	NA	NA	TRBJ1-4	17	TGTGCCAGCAGCGTAGCTTCAGGGGTCGGGGTGGAGGAAAAACTGTTTTTT	CASSVASGVGVEEKLFF
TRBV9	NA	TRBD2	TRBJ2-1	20	TGTGCCAGCAGCGTAGATTTCAGGGGGACTAGCGGGAGTACAAACAATGAGCAGTTCTTC	CASSVDFRGTSGSTNNEQFF
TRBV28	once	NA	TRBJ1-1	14	TGTGCCAGCAGCGACGCCACAGGGTATCAGGGGGCTTTCTTT	CASSDATGYQGAFF
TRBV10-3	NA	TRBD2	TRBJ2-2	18	TGTGCCATCGGGGTCACTAGCGGGAGGGCCGCTGGCACCGGGGAGCTGTTTTTT	CAIGVTSGRAAGTGELFF
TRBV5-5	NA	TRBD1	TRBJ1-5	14	TGTGCCAGCAGCCTAGGGACAGGGGGCCAGCCCCAGCATTTT	CASSLGTGGQPQHF
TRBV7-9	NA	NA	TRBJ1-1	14	TGTGCCAGCAGCTTAGATTCGGGTAACACTGAAGCTTTCTTT	CASSLDSGNTEAFF
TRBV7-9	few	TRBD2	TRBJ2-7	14	TGTGCCAGCAGCTTCGGGACTAGCGGGCCCATCCAGTACTTC	CASSFGTSGPIQYF
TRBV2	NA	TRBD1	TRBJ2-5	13	TGTGCCAGCAGTCAGACAGGGACAGAGACCCAGTACTTC	CASSQTGTETQYF
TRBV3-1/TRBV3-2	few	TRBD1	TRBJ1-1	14	TGTGCCAGCAGCCCAGGGACAGGGGGCGCTGAAGCTTTCTTT	CASSPGTGGAEAFF
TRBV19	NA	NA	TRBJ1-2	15	TGTGCCAGTAGTGAAGCACCGGACATGAAATATGGCTACACCTTC	CASSEAPDMKYGYTF
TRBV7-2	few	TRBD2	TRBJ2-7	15	TGTGCCAGCAGCTTAGTCACTAGCGGTGCCTACGAGCAGTACTTC	CASSLVTSGAYEQYF
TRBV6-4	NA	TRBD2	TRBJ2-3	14	TGTGCCAGCAGTGACGGACTAGCGGGAGATACGCAGTATTTT	CASSDGLAGDTQYF
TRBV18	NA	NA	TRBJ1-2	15	TGTGCCAGCTCACTCACCGAAACGGGGAACTATGGCTACACCTTC	CASSLTETGNYGYTF
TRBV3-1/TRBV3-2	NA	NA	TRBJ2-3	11	TGTGCCAGCAAGTACAAAGATACGCAGTATTTT	CASKYKDTQYF
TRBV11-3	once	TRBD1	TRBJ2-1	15	TGTGCCAGCAGCTCGGACAGGGGAACCTACAATGAGCAGTTCTTC	CASSSDRGTYNEQFF
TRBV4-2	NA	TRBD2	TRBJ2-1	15	TGTGCCAGCAGCCAAGAGCTAGCGGGAGTCAATGAGCAGTTCTTC	CASSQELAGVNEQFF
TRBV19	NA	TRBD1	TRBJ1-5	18	TGTGCCAGTAGTCGTTCCCGGGACAGACCACCCCCCAGGCGGCCCCAGCATTTT	CASSRSRDRPPPRRPQHF
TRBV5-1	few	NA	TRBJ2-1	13	TGCGCCAGCAGCTTGGGACTCTACAATGAGCAGTTCTTC	CASSLGLYNEQFF
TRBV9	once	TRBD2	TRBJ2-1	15	TGTGCCAGCAGTGTGAGCGGGAACCGCAACAATGAGCAGTTCTTC	CASSVSGNRNNEQFF
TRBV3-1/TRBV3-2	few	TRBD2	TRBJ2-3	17	TGTGCCAGCAGCCCCCGCGGGGGGGGAGGGAACACAGATACGCAGTATTTT	CASSPRGGGGNTDTQYF
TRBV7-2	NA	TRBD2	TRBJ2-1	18	TGTGCCAGCAGCTTAGGATTAGTGGGACTAGGGATTTACAATGAGCAGTTCTTC	CASSLGLVGLGIYNEQFF
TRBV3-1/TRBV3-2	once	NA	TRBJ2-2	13	TGTGCCAGCAGCCAAGTGGAGACCGGGGAGCTGTTTTTT	CASSQVETGELFF
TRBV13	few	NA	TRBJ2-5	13	TGTGCCAGCAGCCCATCTGCGGGAAAGACCCAGTACTTC	CASSPSAGKTQYF
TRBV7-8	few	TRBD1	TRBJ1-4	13	TGTGCCAGCAGCTTAGGACAGGGGGAAAAACTGTTTTTT	CASSLGQGEKLFF
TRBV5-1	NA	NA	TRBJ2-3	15	TGCGCCAGCAGCCAAGGGGGACGACAGGTAGATACGCAGTATTTT	CASSQGGRQVDTQYF
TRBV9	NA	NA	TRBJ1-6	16	TGTGCCAGCAGCCCCTTTGGAGGGCAGGGAGTGTCACCCCTCCACTTT	CASSPFGGQGVSPLHF
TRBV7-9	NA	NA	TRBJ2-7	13	TGTGCCAGCAGCTTAGAACAGGGCTACGAGCAGTACTTC	CASSLEQGYEQYF
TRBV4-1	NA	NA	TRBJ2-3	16	TGCGCCAGCAGCCAACTCGGGAGTCAGTTCACAGATACGCAGTATTTT	CASSQLGSQFTDTQYF
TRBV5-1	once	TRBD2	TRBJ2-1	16	TGCGCCAGCAGGCTAACTAGCGGGAGGTCCTACAATGAGCAGTTCTTC	CASRLTSGRSYNEQFF
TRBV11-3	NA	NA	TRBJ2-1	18	TGTGCCAGCAGCTTAGATTTAGGCGGAGGGCCCTCCTACAATGAGCAGTTCTTC	CASSLDLGGGPSYNEQFF
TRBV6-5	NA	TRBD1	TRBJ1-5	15	TGTGCCAGCAGTCTTAGGGGGCTAGGTGATCAGCCCCAGCATTTT	CASSLRGLGDQPQHF
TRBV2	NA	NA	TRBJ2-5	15	TGTGCCAGCAGGGACACCGGACAGTGGTTAGAGACCCAGTACTTC	CASRDTGQWLETQYF
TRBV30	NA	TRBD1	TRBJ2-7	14	TGTGCCTGGAGTACCGGGACAGGGTCGGTAGAGCAGTACTTC	CAWSTGTGSVEQYF
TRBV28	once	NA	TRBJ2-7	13	TGTGCCAGCAAAGGAGGCAGCCTCTACGAGCAGTACTTC	CASKGGSLYEQYF
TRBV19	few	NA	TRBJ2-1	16	TGTGCCAGTAGTCCCCCCGACTACAGCTCCTACAATGAGCAGTTCTTC	CASSPPDYSSYNEQFF
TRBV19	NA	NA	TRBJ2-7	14	TGTGCCAGTAGTATGTCGCGCGGGGCCCACGAGCAGTACTTC	CASSMSRGAHEQYF
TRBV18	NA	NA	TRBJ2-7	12	TGTGCCAGCTCACCACAGACACTTGAGCAGTACTTC	CASSPQTLEQYF
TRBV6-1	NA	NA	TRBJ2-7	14	TGTGCCAGCAGTGAACCTATGTATTCGGACGAGCAGTACTTC	CASSEPMYSDEQYF
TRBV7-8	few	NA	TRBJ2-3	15	TGTGCCACCACCCGAGCGTCGGGAGGCACAGATACGCAGTATTTT	CATTRASGGTDTQYF
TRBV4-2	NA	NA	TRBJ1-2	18	TGTGCCAGCAGCCAATTCATCCTTTCGACAGAAGACAACTATGGCTACACCTTC	CASSQFILSTEDNYGYTF
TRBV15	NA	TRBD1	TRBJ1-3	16	TGTGCCACCAGCAGAGGGTACAGGGGGCAGAGAAACACCATATATTTT	CATSRGYRGQRNTIYF
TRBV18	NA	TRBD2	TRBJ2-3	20	TGTGCCAGCTCACGAACCTTACCTAGCCCAGTAGCGGGGAGCACAGATACGCAGTATTTT	CASSRTLPSPVAGSTDTQYF